This passage covers 23 T cell receptor beta chains from one sample sequenced in a study of cytomegalovirus exposure and HLA in healthy donors. The study ran its PCR with 60 Vbeta and 13 Jbeta primers. The data were produced by immunoSEQ multiplex PCR, yet TCRdb's version contains in-frame clones alone and is incomplete. Among 150,000 to 200,000 clones listed, more than 60% were seen once. The specimen was PBMCs. The receptor source for this set is a female donor in good health and CMV-seronegative.

The chain combines TRBV2 with TRBJ2-5; the match to TRBD2 covers 14 bases. Germline V gene sequence: CDR1 SNHLY, CDR2 FYNNEI. The CDR3 extends over 15 amino acids. Trimming removed 6 bases from V and 2 bases from J; junction bases left unmatched: 2. CDR3 sequence reads: CASSWTSGGQETQYF. CDR3 sequence (DNA): TGTGCCAGCAGCTGGACTAGCGGGGGGCAAGAGACCCAGTACTTC.

This chain joins TRBV30 and TRBJ2-2; D may be TRBD2 (5 bases). Trimming pared 3 bases from V and 0 bases from J, leaving 11 bases between. Per germline, CDR1 GTSNPN and CDR2 SVGIG (reference sequence). The CDR3 runs 15 residues. The CDR3 nucleotides read TGTGCCTGGAGGGTGGAGCGGACGAACACCGGGGAGCTGTTTTTT. It yields the protein CAWRVERTNTGELFF.

J is TRBJ2-7 and V is TRBV5-4, with D possibly matching TRBD2 (5 bases). V was pared by 1 base and J by 5 bases, with 13 bases between. Germline CDR1 is SGHNT and CDR2 is YYREEE (reference sequence). This CDR3 has 14 amino acids. The DNA for the CDR3 is TGTGCCAGCAGCTTGCGCCAAACTAGGAACGAGCAGTACTTC. Residues: CASSLRQTRNEQYF.

V gene TRBV1 combines with J gene TRBJ1-5; no check of the table's D call, TRBD1, against the DNA was made. TRBV1 is deemed a pseudogene. This CDR3 spans 20 amino acids. The CDR3 DNA reads TGCACCAGCAGCCCCATCCTTGGGACAGGGGCGCCCGGTAGCAATCAGCCCCAGCATTTT. Translating gives CTSSPILGTGAPGSNQPQHF.

The chain's CDR3 is CASSKGRPKPDTQYF. DNA of the CDR3: TGTGCCAGCAGCAAGGGGCGTCCGAAGCCAGATACGCAGTATTTT. The rearrangement links TRBV11-3 to TRBJ2-3; possible D gene TRBD1, 5 bases. The CDR3 contains 15 residues. CDR1 and CDR2 (germline): SGHNT, YENEEA. Trimming took 5 bases from V and 4 from J, leaving 16 bases between them. Full variable domain (rest looked up from reference TRBV11-3 and TRBJ2-3): EAGVVQSPRYKIIEKKQPVAFWCNPISGHNTLYWYLQNLGQGPELLIRYENEEAVDDSQLPKDRFSAERLKGVDSTLKIQPAELGDSAVYLCASSKGRPKPDTQYFGPGTRLTVL.

The chain couples TRBV30 to TRBJ1-6; D gene unclear. The V and J ends lost 4 bases and 5 bases respectively, with 3 bases between them. Germline assignment: CDR1 GTSNPN and CDR2 SVGIG (reference sequence). The CDR3 runs 11 residues. The CDR3 is CAWTDNSPLHF. The DNA of the CDR3 is TGTGCCTGGACAGATAATTCACCCCTCCACTTT.

This rearrangement joins TRBV28 to TRBJ2-3; 8 bases are shared with TRBD2. Trimming cost V 2 bases and J 2 bases; bases outside gene matches: 3. The germline V gene encodes CDR1 MDHEN and CDR2 SYDVKM. CDR3 size: 15 residues. The CDR3 loop is CASSLKAGVTDTQYF. DNA for the CDR3: TGTGCCAGCAGTTTAAAAGCGGGAGTCACAGATACGCAGTATTTT.

V is TRBV19 and J is TRBJ1-6; 11 nucleotides match TRBD1. V lost 7 bases to trimming and J lost 4 bases; unmatched junction nucleotides: 3. The germline gives CDR1 LNHDA, CDR2 SQIVND (reference sequence). This CDR3 is 15 amino acids long. CDR3 DNA: TGTGCCAGTACCCGGGACAGGGGGTATAATTCACCCCTCCACTTT. This translates into CASTRDRGYNSPLHF.

This clone was seen a handful of times. The chain carries TRBV5-1 and TRBJ1-2; no clear D. This CDR3 is 13 amino acids long. Germline V CDR1 and CDR2: SGHRS, YFSETQ. V was cut by 4 bases and J by 5 bases, with 12 bases left in between. The CDR3 is CASSQHRQYGYTF. The CDR3 DNA reads as TGCGCCAGCAGCCAGCATAGACAATATGGCTACACCTTC.

The genes are TRBV27 and TRBJ2-1; possible D gene TRBD1, 6 bases. The germline CDR1 and CDR2 sequences are MNHEY and SMNVEV (reference sequence). The germline V and J ends were trimmed by 4 bases and 1 base, with 20 bases remaining between them. The CDR3 length is 18 residues. In nucleotides, the CDR3 is TGTGCCAGCAGTTATAGGCCAGGGGAGTCCATTTCCTACAATGAGCAGTTCTTC. This encodes CASSYRPGESISYNEQFF.

V usage is TRBV28 and J usage is TRBJ2-5, with TRBD2 as a possible D gene (6 bases). The CDR3 consists of 15 residues. Deletions cut 8 bases from V and 3 bases from J, with 19 bases between. Germline CDR1 MDHEN, CDR2 SYDVKM. CDR3 DNA sequence: TGTGCCAGCGCGCAGCGGGCTCAGGGAAAAGAGACCCAGTACTTC. Amino acid sequence: CASAQRAQGKETQYF.

The chain uses TRBV6-1 and TRBJ2-6; D possibly corresponds to TRBD1 (6 bases). This CDR3 is 14 amino acids long. Trimming took off 5 bases at V and 1 base at J, with 6 bases between the two ends. Germline CDR1 reads MNHNS; CDR2 reads SASEGT. CDR3 nucleotides: TGTGCCAGCAGTCAGGGGTCTGGGGCCAACGTCCTGACTTTC. Amino acids: CASSQGSGANVLTF.

The chain joins TRBV4-3 to TRBJ1-2; 10 positions match TRBD1. The CDR3 sequence is 16 residues long. V shed 0 bases and J 4 bases; nucleotides not matched to a gene: 5. Looked up from germline, CDR1 is LGHNA and CDR2 is YSLEER. The CDR3 DNA reads as TGCGCCAGCAGCCAAGATTGGACAGGGGGTGGCTATGGCTACACCTTC. It translates to CASSQDWTGGGYGYTF.

Notes on this clone: Germline is not matched at one junction end, which may reflect a read error. This chain links TRBV5-8 with TRBJ2-3; D perhaps matches TRBD1 (5 bases). This CDR3 contains 12 residues. The germline gives CDR1 SGHTS, CDR2 YDEGEE. CDR3 sequence reads: CASSLHLVGPIF. The CDR3 DNA reads as TGTGCCAGCAGCCTACATCTGGTGGGGCCGATTTTT.

This chain uses TRBV30 with TRBJ1-2; D is undetermined. From germline, CDR1 is GTSNPN and CDR2 SVGIG (reference sequence). The CDR3 has 12 amino acids. The ends were cut back, 0 bases at V and 6 bases at J, with 8 bases in the middle. Here the CDR3 DNA reads TGTGCCTGGAGTGTAGGAGGGAATGGCTACACCTTC. It yields the protein CAWSVGGNGYTF.

The chain recombines TRBV18 with TRBJ1-1; perhaps TRBD1 as D (6 bases). This CDR3 comprises 15 residues. Per germline, CDR1 KGHSH and CDR2 LQKENI. The germline V and J ends were trimmed by 3 bases and 1 base, with 12 bases remaining between them. The CDR3 here is CASSPGGAANTEAFF. CDR3 coding DNA: TGTGCCAGCTCACCGGGGGGGGCCGCGAACACTGAAGCTTTCTTT.

This clone came up once. This chain joins TRBV14 and TRBJ2-7; 12 bases agree with TRBD2. Trimming cost V 4 bases and J 3 bases; bases outside gene matches: 4. This CDR3 is 15 amino acids long. Germline CDR1 SGHDN, CDR2 FVKESK. The CDR3: CASSRETSGGYEQYF. The CDR3 region has the DNA TGTGCCAGCAGCCGCGAGACTAGCGGGGGCTACGAGCAGTACTTC.

V gene TRBV19 combines with J gene TRBJ2-5; 13 bases map to TRBD2. V lost 5 bases to trimming and J lost 1 base; unmatched junction nucleotides: 10. The CDR3 contains 18 residues. In germline, CDR1 is LNHDA, CDR2 SQIVND (reference sequence). This chain's CDR3 is CASSFRFGTSGTQETQYF. The CDR3 coding sequence is TGTGCCAGTAGTTTTCGATTCGGGACTAGCGGGACCCAAGAGACCCAGTACTTC.

The chain links TRBV5-6 to TRBJ2-5, with 9 positions matching TRBD2. Trimming removed 4 bases from V and 2 bases from J; junction bases left unmatched: 12. The CDR3 is made up of 17 amino acids. Germline V lookup: CDR1 SGHDT, CDR2 YYEEEE. CDR3 sequence reads: CASSIYGGGARQETQYF. In DNA form, the CDR3 reads TGTGCCAGCAGCATTTATGGCGGGGGGGCCCGGCAAGAGACCCAGTACTTC.

The genes are TRBV4-3 and TRBJ2-5; D uncertain. CDR1 is LGHNA, CDR2 YSLEER, per germline. The germline V and J ends were trimmed by 0 bases and 5 bases, with 10 bases remaining between them. The CDR3 is 14 residues long. The CDR3 spells CASSQDTLVETQYF. The CDR3 DNA reads TGCGCCAGCAGCCAAGATACCCTAGTGGAGACCCAGTACTTC.

The chain is built from TRBV5-5 and TRBJ1-1, with a tentative D call TRBD1 (6 bases). Germline-derived CDR1 and CDR2 are SGHKS and YYEKEE (reference sequence). This CDR3 is built from 16 residues. V shed 5 bases and J shed 0 bases, with 17 bases lying between them. CDR3 sequence (DNA): TGTGCCAGCAGTTCTACGCCAGGGGTCTTGAACACTGAAGCTTTCTTT. It translates to CASSSTPGVLNTEAFF.

The chain uses TRBV28 and TRBJ1-5; 7 bases agree with TRBD1. This CDR3 region has 15 residues. Germline CDR1 and CDR2: MDHEN and SYDVKM. J gave up 2 bases and V 6 bases, and 7 bases lay outside the gene matches. CDR3 region: CASSRQGPGNQPQHF. CDR3 coding DNA: TGTGCCAGCAGCCGACAGGGCCCGGGCAATCAGCCCCAGCATTTT.

This clone was picked up one time. This sample also contains other DNA sequences that code for the same CDR3. The chain joins TRBV6-5 to TRBJ1-5; the D is unclear. V shed 6 bases and J shed 2 bases, with 11 bases lying between them. This CDR3 spans 14 amino acids. Germline loops: CDR1 MNHEY, CDR2 SVGAGI. The CDR3 DNA follows: TGTGCCAGCAGGGACGGGAGGGGCAATCAGCCCCAGCATTTT. Its translation: CASRDGRGNQPQHF.